These 19 T cell receptor beta chains share one sample of origin, sequenced in a study of cytomegalovirus exposure and HLA in healthy donors. The PCR made use of 60 Vbeta and 13 Jbeta primers. TCRdb keeps only in-frame clones here, not all; method: immunoSEQ multiplex PCR. Among around 150,000 clones listed, 80% were seen once. What was sequenced was PBMCs. Receptors were obtained from a man aged 45-65 years in good health and CMV-seronegative.

This chain joins TRBV4-1 and TRBJ1-3; the D gene is possibly TRBD1 (6 bases). CDR1 is MGHRA, CDR2 YSYEKL, per germline. The ends were cut back, 4 bases at V and 7 bases at J, with 23 bases in the middle. This CDR3 contains 17 residues. The CDR3 nucleotides are TGCGCCAGCAGCCCCCCTCGGCGGGTTCTTCAGGGGAACACCATATATTTT. This sequence encodes CASSPPRRVLQGNTIYF.

The chain recombines TRBV7-9 with TRBJ1-3; D unclear. Trimming left V 6 bases short and J 6 bases short, with 9 bases between. The CDR3 loop spans 12 amino acids. Germline values: CDR1 SEHNR, CDR2 FQNEAQ (reference sequence). In DNA form, the CDR3 reads TGTGCCAGCAGGCTACTTCTAAACACCATATATTTT. Translating it yields CASRLLLNTIYF.

This clone was counted between two and nine times. This chain uses TRBV2 with TRBJ2-3; 10 bases align to TRBD2. Per germline, CDR1 SNHLY and CDR2 FYNNEI. The CDR3 consists of 15 residues. V lost 6 bases and J lost 4; bases outside the gene matches: 7. The CDR3 nucleotides read TGTGCCAGCAGGCCAATAGCGGGGGGCGCAGATACGCAGTATTTT. This gives the protein CASRPIAGGADTQYF.

V gene TRBV29-1 combines with J gene TRBJ1-2; D not certain. The V end was cut by 6 bases, the J end by 2 bases, with 16 bases between. CDR1 SQVTM and CDR2 ANQGSEA come from the germline V gene. This CDR3 comprises 14 residues. The CDR3 DNA sequence: TGCAGCGTCGGCGGGATTCTCCTCAACTATGGCTACACCTTC. It encodes CSVGGILLNYGYTF.

V and J are TRBV27 and TRBJ1-1; D uncertain. This CDR3 is built from 15 residues. The germline CDR1 and CDR2 sequences are MNHEY and SMNVEV (reference sequence). Trimming left V 0 bases short and J 0 bases short, with 8 bases between. CDR3 DNA: TGTGCCAGCAGTTTATCTCAAGCCGTGAACACTGAAGCTTTCTTT. As protein: CASSLSQAVNTEAFF.

This clone turned up a few times. The chain combines TRBV6-5 with TRBJ2-7, with 7 bases identical to TRBD1. Germline V CDR1 and CDR2: MNHEY, SVGAGI. The J segment lost 4 bases and the V segment lost 6 bases, leaving 6 bases of the junction unmatched. CDR3 length: 13 amino acids. In DNA, the CDR3 is TGTGCCAGCAGCGTTACAGGGGCGTACGAGCAGTACTTC. Protein product: CASSVTGAYEQYF.

V gene TRBV5-1 combines with J gene TRBJ2-2; D might be TRBD1 (5 bases). This CDR3 comprises 14 residues. Between the trimmed V and J ends, which lost 4 bases and 6 bases, there was a span of 13 bases. The germline V gene encodes CDR1 SGHRS and CDR2 YFSETQ. The CDR3 protein is CASSGQGGAGELFF. CDR3 DNA: TGCGCCAGCAGCGGGCAGGGTGGAGCCGGGGAGCTGTTTTTT.

In its sample, this clone was seen once. CDR3 DNA: TGTGCCTGGACCGCAGGTAATACAGATACGCAGTATTTT. It translates to CAWTAGNTDTQYF. V gene TRBV30 combines with J gene TRBJ2-3; D is unresolved. V lost 4 bases, J lost 3 bases, and 11 bases lay in between. Germline V gives CDR1 GTSNPN, CDR2 SVGIG (reference sequence). The CDR3 contains 13 residues.

V and J are TRBV6-5 and TRBJ2-1, with 10 bases aligning to TRBD1. There are 15 residues in the CDR3. CDR1 is MNHEY and CDR2 is SVGAGI in the germline V gene. The junction had 10 bases not matched to a gene; V was cut back by 6 bases and J by 8 bases. In DNA form, the CDR3 reads TGTGCCAGCAGCCAAAGCCGGGACAGGGGACATGAGCAGTTCTTC. Its translation: CASSQSRDRGHEQFF.

This clone was picked up a small number of times. The J gene is TRBJ1-5, the V gene TRBV4-1, with 9 bases aligning to TRBD1. CDR3 length: 16 amino acids. The germline CDR1 and CDR2 sequences are MGHRA and YSYEKL. Trimming cost V 3 bases and J 6 bases; bases outside gene matches: 9. The chain's CDR3 is CASSQGQGGGGQPQHF. Written as DNA, the CDR3 is TGCGCCAGCAGCCAGGGACAGGGTGGTGGAGGTCAGCCCCAGCATTTT.

The chain combines TRBV28 with TRBJ1-2; tentative D call: TRBD1 (6 bases). The V and J ends lost 5 bases and 5 bases respectively, with 9 bases between them. CDR3 length equals 12 residues. CDR1 MDHEN and CDR2 SYDVKM come from the germline V gene. CDR3 DNA sequence: TGTGCCAGCAGTGAGCAGGGGTATGGCTACACCTTC. It yields the protein CASSEQGYGYTF.

The chain links TRBV12-5 to TRBJ1-2, with no clear D. The germline V gene encodes CDR1 LGHNT and CDR2 FRNRAP. The CDR3 contains 12 residues. V lost 3 bases, J lost 8 bases, and 10 bases lay in between. CDR3 in amino acids: CASGFPQAGYTF. CDR3 coding DNA: TGTGCTAGTGGTTTTCCCCAAGCAGGCTACACCTTC. The full variable domain, its missing parts supplied by reference TRBV12-5 and TRBJ1-2, is DARVTQTPRHKVTEMGQEVTMRCQPILGHNTVFWYRQTMMQGLELLAYFRNRAPLDDSGMPKDRFSAEMPDATLATLKIQPSEPRDSAVYFCASGFPQAGYTFGSGTRLTVV.

The chain uses TRBV27 and TRBJ1-2, with TRBD1 as a possible D gene (5 bases). This CDR3 has 11 amino acids. The germline V gene encodes CDR1 MNHEY and CDR2 SMNVEV (reference sequence). The V gene lost 6 bases and the J gene lost 7 bases, with 9 bases spanning the gap. The CDR3 region is CASSQGGGYTF. CDR3 sequence (DNA): TGTGCCAGCAGCCAGGGAGGTGGCTACACCTTC.

V usage is TRBV7-2 and J usage is TRBJ2-7; no clear D. This CDR3 comprises 17 residues. Per germline, CDR1 SGHTA and CDR2 FQGNSA. Trimming shortened V by 1 base and J by 0 bases, and 16 bases separated the two germline ends. CDR3 protein: CASSLGSLRRLSYEQYF. The CDR3 DNA reads as TGTGCCAGCAGCTTAGGCAGCCTGCGGAGACTCTCCTACGAGCAGTACTTC.

The CDR3 DNA sequence: TGTGCCAGCAGCTTCAAGCCCATTGGACAGGGGTTGTCCTACGAGCAGTACTTC. Protein sequence: CASSFKPIGQGLSYEQYF. The chain couples TRBV7-9 to TRBJ2-7; TRBD1 agrees at 9 bases. CDR1 is SEHNR, CDR2 FQNEAQ, per germline (reference sequence). The length of the CDR3 is 18 residues. Trimming at V came to 3 bases and at J to 1 base, leaving 13 bases not matched to a gene.

This clone was counted once. In DNA form, the CDR3 reads TGCGCCAGCAGCTTGGCCCTGCCAGGGAACACTGAAGCTTTCTTT. Its protein product is CASSLALPGNTEAFF. This chain connects TRBV5-1 to TRBJ1-1; no clear D gene. The CDR3 is 15 residues long. Trimming took off 0 bases at V and 1 base at J, with 10 bases between the two ends. Germline V gene lookup returns CDR1 SGHRS and CDR2 YFSETQ.

This clone showed up just once. The chain couples TRBV14 to TRBJ2-7; 14 bases line up with TRBD2. The CDR3 totals 19 residues. V dropped 1 base and J dropped 3; count of bases not matched to a gene: 11. Looked up from germline, CDR1 is SGHDN and CDR2 is FVKESK. The CDR3: CASSQGSETSGRAFYEQYF. The CDR3 coding sequence is TGTGCCAGCAGCCAAGGGTCGGAGACTAGCGGGAGGGCATTCTACGAGCAGTACTTC.

This clone was picked up a small number of times. V and J are TRBV9 and TRBJ2-2; a weak D match, TRBD2 (6 bases). The CDR3 contains 16 residues. CDR1 and CDR2 from the germline V gene are SGDLS and YYNGEE. The V gene lost 0 bases and the J gene lost 3 bases, with 12 bases spanning the gap. DNA for the CDR3: TGTGCCAGCAGCGTAGATCCGGCGGGATACACCGGGGAGCTGTTTTTT. It is translated as CASSVDPAGYTGELFF.

This chain links TRBV18 with TRBJ1-1, with 9 bases fitting TRBD1. V shed 1 base, J shed 1 base, and the junction held 7 bases outside the gene matches. Germline V gives CDR1 KGHSH, CDR2 LQKENI. CDR3 size: 17 residues. This CDR3 is CASSPRDRAVRNTEAFF. CDR3 bases: TGTGCCAGCTCACCACGGGACAGGGCCGTAAGGAACACTGAAGCTTTCTTT. Drawing the rest from reference TRBV18 and TRBJ1-1, the complete variable domain is NAGVMQNPRHLVRRRGQEARLRCSPMKGHSHVYWYRQLPEEGLKFMVYLQKENIIDESGMPKERFSAEFPKEGPSILRIQQVVRGDSAAYFCASSPRDRAVRNTEAFFGQGTRLTVV.